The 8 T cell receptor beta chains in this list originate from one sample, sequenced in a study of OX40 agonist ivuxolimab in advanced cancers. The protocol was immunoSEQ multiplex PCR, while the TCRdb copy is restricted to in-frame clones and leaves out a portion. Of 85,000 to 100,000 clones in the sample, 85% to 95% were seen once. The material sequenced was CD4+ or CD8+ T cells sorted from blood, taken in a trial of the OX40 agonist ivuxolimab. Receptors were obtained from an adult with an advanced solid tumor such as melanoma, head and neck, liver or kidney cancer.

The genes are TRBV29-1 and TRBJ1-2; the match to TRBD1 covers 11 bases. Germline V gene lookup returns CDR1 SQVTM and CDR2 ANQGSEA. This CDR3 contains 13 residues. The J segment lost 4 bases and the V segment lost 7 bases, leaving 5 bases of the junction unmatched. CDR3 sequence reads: CSAGTGGSYGYTF. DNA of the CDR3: TGCAGCGCTGGGACAGGGGGTAGCTATGGCTACACCTTC.

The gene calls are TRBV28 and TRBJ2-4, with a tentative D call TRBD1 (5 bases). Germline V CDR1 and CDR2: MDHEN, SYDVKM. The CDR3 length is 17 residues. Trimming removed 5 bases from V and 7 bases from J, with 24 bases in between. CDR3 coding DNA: TGTGCCAGCAGTCTCCCATTAGGAAAGGGGAAGGGGAACATTCAGTACTTC. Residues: CASSLPLGKGKGNIQYF.

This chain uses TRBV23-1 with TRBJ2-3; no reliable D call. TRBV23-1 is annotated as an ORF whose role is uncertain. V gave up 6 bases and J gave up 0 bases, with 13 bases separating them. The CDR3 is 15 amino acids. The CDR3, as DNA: TGCGCCAGCAGGCCCCTATTCTCTAGCACAGATACGCAGTATTTT. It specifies CASRPLFSSTDTQYF.

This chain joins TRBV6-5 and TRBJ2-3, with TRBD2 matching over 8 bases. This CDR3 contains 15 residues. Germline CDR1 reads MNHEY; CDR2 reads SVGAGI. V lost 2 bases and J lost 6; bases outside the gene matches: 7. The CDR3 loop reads CASSYAGGFKDTQYF. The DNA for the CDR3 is TGTGCCAGCAGTTACGCGGGGGGCTTCAAGGATACGCAGTATTTT.

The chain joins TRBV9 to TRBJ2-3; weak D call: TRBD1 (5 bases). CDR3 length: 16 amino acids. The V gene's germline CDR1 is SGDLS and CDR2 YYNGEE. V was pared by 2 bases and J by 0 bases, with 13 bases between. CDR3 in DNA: TGTGCCAGCAGCGTCGGGTGGGGCCATAGCACAGATACGCAGTATTTT. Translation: CASSVGWGHSTDTQYF.

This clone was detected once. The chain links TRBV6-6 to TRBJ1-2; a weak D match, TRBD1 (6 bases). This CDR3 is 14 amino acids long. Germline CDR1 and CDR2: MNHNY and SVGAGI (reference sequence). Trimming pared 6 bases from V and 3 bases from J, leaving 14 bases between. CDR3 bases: TGTGCCAGCAGGGGGGCGGGGGCGGACTATGGCTACACCTTC. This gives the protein CASRGAGADYGYTF.

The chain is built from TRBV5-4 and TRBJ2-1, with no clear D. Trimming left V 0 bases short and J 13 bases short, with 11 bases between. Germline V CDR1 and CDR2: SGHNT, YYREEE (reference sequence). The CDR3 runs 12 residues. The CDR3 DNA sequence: TGTGCCAGCAGCTTGGGGTCCAGCCTACAGTTCTTC. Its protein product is CASSLGSSLQFF. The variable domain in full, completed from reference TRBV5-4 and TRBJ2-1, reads ETGVTQSPTHLIKTRGQQVTLRCSSQSGHNTVSWYQQALGQGPQFIFQYYREEENGRGNFPPRFSGLQFPNYSSELNVNALELDDSALYLCASSLGSSLQFFGPGTRLTVL.

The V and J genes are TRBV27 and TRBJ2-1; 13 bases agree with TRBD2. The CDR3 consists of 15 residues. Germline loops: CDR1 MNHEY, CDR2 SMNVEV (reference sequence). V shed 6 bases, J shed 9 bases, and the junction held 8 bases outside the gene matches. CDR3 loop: CASSSRTSGSIEQFF. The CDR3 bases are TGTGCCAGCAGCTCGCGGACTAGCGGGAGTATTGAGCAGTTCTTC.